The T cell receptor (beta chain) described here comes from a study of T cell repertoires in cytomegalovirus infection. TCRdb called the reads again in MiXCR, with one record for every CDR3 protein. The sample consists of nearly 550,000 distinct CDR3 sequences, approximately 15% of them appearing once. The germline V gene encodes CDR1 SNHLY and CDR2 FYNNEI. This CDR3 has 16 residues. Losses at the gene ends were 7 bases for V and 3 bases for J; bases not matched to a gene: 8. Study-level results: HLA-C-restricted TCR beta clonotypes specific for CMV led the ex vivo response.

This clonotype was observed at least ten times. Its specificity is not known. The chain is built from TRBV2 and TRBJ2-3; 12 nucleotides align to TRBD1. Sample: CD8+ T cells from PBMCs. The receptor comes from a human donor in good health (CMV status not recorded). Some clones in this sample may be carry-over from other donors' samples. CDR3 sequence: CASNPGTGGTTDTQYF. CDR3 coding DNA: TGTGCCAGCAATCCTGGGACAGGGGGCACGACAGATACGCAGTATTTT. Complete variable domain (other parts from reference TRBV2 and TRBJ2-3): EPEVTQTPSHQVTQMGQEVILRCVPISNHLYFYWYRQILGQKVEFLVSFYNNEISEKSEIFDDQFSVERPDGSNFTLKIRSTKLEDSAMYFCASNPGTGGTTDTQYFGPGTRLTVL.